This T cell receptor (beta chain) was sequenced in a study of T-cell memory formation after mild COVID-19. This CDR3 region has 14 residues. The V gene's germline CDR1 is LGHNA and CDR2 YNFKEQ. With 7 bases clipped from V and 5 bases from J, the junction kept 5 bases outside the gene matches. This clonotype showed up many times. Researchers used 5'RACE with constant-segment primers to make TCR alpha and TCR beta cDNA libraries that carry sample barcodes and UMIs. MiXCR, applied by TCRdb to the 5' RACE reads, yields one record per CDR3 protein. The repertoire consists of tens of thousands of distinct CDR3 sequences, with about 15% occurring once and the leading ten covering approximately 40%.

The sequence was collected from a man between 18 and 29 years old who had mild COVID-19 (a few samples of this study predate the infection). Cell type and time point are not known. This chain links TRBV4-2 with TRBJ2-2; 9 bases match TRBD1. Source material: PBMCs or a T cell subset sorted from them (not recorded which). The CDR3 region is CASTGTGLTGELFF. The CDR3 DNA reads TGTGCCAGCACAGGGACAGGGTTAACCGGGGAGCTGTTTTTT.